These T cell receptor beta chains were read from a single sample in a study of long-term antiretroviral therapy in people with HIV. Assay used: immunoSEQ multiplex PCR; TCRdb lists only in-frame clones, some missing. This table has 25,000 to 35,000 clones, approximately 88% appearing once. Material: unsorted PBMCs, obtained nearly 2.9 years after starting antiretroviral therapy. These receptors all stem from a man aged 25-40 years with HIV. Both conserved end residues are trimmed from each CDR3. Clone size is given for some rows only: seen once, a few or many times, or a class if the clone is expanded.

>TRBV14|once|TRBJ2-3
ASSQGPGTQY
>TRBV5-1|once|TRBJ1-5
ASSLEGTSNQPQH
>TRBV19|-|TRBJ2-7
ASSVPFRSEQY
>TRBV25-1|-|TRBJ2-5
ASSEERGGWLETQY
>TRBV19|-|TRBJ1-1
ASRASDRGDTEAF
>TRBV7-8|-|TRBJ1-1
ASSLKAGTEAF
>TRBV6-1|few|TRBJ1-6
ASSVRDSYNSPLH
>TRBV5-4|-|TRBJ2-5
ASSAAGKGRWREETQY
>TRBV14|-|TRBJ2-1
ASSQGQGGGNEQF
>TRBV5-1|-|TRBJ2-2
ASSPRTGMRTGELF
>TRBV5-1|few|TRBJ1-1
ASSFASLNTEAF
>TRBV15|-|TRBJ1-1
ATSRDPGENTEAF
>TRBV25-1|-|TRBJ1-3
ASSEWGGNTIY
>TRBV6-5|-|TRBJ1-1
ASSYSAGDTEAF
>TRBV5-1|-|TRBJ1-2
ASGRGEDYGYT
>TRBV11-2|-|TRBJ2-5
ASSPMVSGVETQY
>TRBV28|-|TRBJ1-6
ASSWGTGGSSPLH
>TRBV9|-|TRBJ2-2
ASSVEGIGPGELF
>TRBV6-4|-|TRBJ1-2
ASSDTDRDPHGYT
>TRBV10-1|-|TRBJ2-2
ASSANSQGPGELF
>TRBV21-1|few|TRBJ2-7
ARDRDHLGEQY
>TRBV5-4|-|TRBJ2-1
ASIRDGGDWGYNEQF
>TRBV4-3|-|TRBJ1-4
ASSQTRDNEKLF
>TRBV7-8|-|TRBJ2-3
ATRQGESTDTQY
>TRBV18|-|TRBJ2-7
ASSPREGDEQY